The source of this T cell receptor (beta chain) is a study of blood T cells in healthy people across ages. Alongside a J-beta primer mix, a sample-barcoded 5' primer served in a second PCR lasting roughly 7 to 11 cycles. Using its own MiXCR run on the 5' RACE reads, TCRdb lists one record per CDR3 protein. The sample has 1.5 million to 2 million distinct CDR3 sequences, approximately 40% seen once. Only a few counts were recorded for this clonotype. The V gene's germline CDR1 is ENHRY and CDR2 SYGVKD. The V end lost 6 bases, the J end lost 0 bases, and 15 bases lay between the germline ends. This CDR3 comprises 17 residues.

The TCR was taken from a human donor in good health. The chain joins TRBV10-3 to TRBJ2-6; D unresolved. The source material was blood. The CDR3, as DNA: TGTGCCATCAGCAGCCCGGGCCGGAGCTCTGGGGCCAACGTCCTGACTTTC. Amino acids: CAISSPGRSSGANVLTF.